This TCR beta chain was documented in a study of cytomegalovirus exposure and HLA in healthy donors. 60 Vbeta and 13 Jbeta primers were used in PCR. The table came from immunoSEQ multiplex PCR; TCRdb's copy has only in-frame clones and leaves some out. The table has 150,000 to 200,000 clones, about 80% seen once. Of note for this clone: Antigen: not known.

Between the trimmed V and J ends, which lost 9 bases and 4 bases, there was a span of 9 bases. This CDR3 region has 11 residues. Looked up from germline, CDR1 is LNHDA and CDR2 is SQIVND (reference sequence). Study-wide results and limits: In a later analysis, the majority of CMV-associated beta chains seemingly showed HLA restriction. It was approximately 160 TCR beta chains that were listed as cytomegalovirus-associated. In a later analysis, TCR beta V- and J-gene trimming showed a link to a missense DCLRE1C variant.

V and J are TRBV19 and TRBJ1-2; a weak D match, TRBD1 (6 bases). The sample was PBMCs. The clonotype was recovered from a boy younger than 18 in good health and CMV-seronegative. The CDR3 coding sequence is TGTGCCAGCCGGACAGTCTATGGCTACACCTTC. Residues: CASRTVYGYTF. The variable domain in full, completed from reference TRBV19 and TRBJ1-2, reads DGGITQSPKYLFRKEGQNVTLSCEQNLNHDAMYWYRQDPGQGLRLIYYSQIVNDFQKGDIAEGYSVSREKKESFPLTVTSAQKNPTAFYLCASRTVYGYTFGSGTRLTVV.